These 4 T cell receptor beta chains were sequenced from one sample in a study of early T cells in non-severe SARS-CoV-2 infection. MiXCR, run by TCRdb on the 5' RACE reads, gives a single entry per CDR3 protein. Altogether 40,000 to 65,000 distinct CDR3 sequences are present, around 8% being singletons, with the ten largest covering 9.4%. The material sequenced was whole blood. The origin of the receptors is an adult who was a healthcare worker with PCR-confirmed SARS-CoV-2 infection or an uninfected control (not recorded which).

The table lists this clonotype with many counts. The CDR3 reads CASSSTQGANYGYTF. As DNA, the CDR3 is TGTGCCAGCAGCTCGACCCAGGGGGCGAACTATGGCTACACCTTC. V and J are TRBV7-9 and TRBJ1-2, with TRBD1 identical over 8 bases. Trimming removed 4 bases from V and 2 bases from J; junction bases left unmatched: 6. Germline V gene lookup returns CDR1 SEHNR and CDR2 FQNEAQ (reference sequence). CDR3 length equals 15 residues.

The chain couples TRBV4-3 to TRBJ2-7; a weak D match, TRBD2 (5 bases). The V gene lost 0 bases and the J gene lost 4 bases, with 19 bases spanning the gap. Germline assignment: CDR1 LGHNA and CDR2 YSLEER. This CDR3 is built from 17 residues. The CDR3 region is CASSQDFLAGPPYEQYF. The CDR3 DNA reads TGCGCCAGCAGCCAAGATTTTCTCGCGGGTCCTCCGTACGAGCAGTACTTC.

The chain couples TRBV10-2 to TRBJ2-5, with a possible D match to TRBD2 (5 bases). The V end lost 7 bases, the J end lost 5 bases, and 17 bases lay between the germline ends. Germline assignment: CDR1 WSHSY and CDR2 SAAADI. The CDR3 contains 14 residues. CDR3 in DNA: TGCGCCAGCACCGAACTAGAGGGCCGGGAGACCCAGTACTTC. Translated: CASTELEGRETQYF.

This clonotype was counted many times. The CDR3 DNA follows: TGTGCCAGCAAGAATCAGGGACTTATGAACACTGAAGCTTTCTTT. It specifies CASKNQGLMNTEAFF. This chain joins TRBV6-6 and TRBJ1-1; tentative D call: TRBD1 (5 bases). The CDR3 extends over 15 amino acids. The ends were cut back, 7 bases at V and 0 bases at J, with 15 bases in the middle. In germline, CDR1 is MNHNY, CDR2 SVGAGI (reference sequence).